One sample yielded the 27 T cell receptor beta chains listed below, sequenced in a study of blood T cell repertoires in COVID-19. Produced via immunoSEQ multiplex PCR; TCRdb's table is partial and in-frame only. This sample carries more than 300,000 clones, 88% of them seen once, and the ten largest clones take 5.5% to 7.5%. The sequenced material came from peripheral blood. The source of these receptors is a woman between 70 and 85 years old with COVID-19, enrolled during active disease.

The chain uses TRBV20-1 and TRBJ2-1, with D unresolved. V was clipped by 4 bases and J by 8 bases, with 6 bases between them. The CDR3 contains 10 residues. Germline V gene data show CDR1 as DFQATT and CDR2 as SNEGSKA (reference sequence). The CDR3 bases are TGCAGTGCTAACATTTATGAGCAGTTCTTC. As protein: CSANIYEQFF.

This clone was counted only a few times. The gene calls are TRBV5-1 and TRBJ1-5, with 8 bases lining up with TRBD1. This CDR3 contains 13 residues. Trimming took 4 bases from V and 5 from J; bases not matched to a gene: 2. Germline lookup yields CDR1 SGHRS and CDR2 YFSETQ. The CDR3 DNA is TGCGCCAGCAGCCCAGGGGGCGATCAGCCCCAGCATTTT. Translated: CASSPGGDQPQHF.

V usage is TRBV6-5 and J usage is TRBJ2-6; D gene uncertain. Germline-derived CDR1 and CDR2 are MNHEY and SVGAGI. This CDR3 has 13 residues. V lost 8 bases and J 0 bases, leaving 5 bases between the germline ends. The CDR3 nucleotides read TGTGCCAGCTCCTTCTCTGGGGCCAACGTCCTGACTTTC. It specifies CASSFSGANVLTF.

In this sample, this clone turned up once. J is TRBJ1-1 and V is TRBV27; tentatively, D is TRBD1 (6 bases). The V gene's germline CDR1 is MNHEY and CDR2 SMNVEV (reference sequence). This CDR3 is built from 13 residues. The ends were cut back, 6 bases at V and 6 bases at J, with 14 bases in the middle. The CDR3 sequence is CASRWTEGAEAFF. The CDR3 coding sequence is TGTGCCAGCAGGTGGACAGAAGGGGCTGAAGCTTTCTTT.

The CDR3 loop reads CASSLSYSYNSPLHF. The CDR3 DNA sequence: TGTGCCAGCAGCTTGAGTTACTCCTATAATTCACCCCTCCACTTT. The chain carries TRBV7-2 and TRBJ1-6, with D unresolved. The CDR3 loop spans 15 amino acids. V gave up 3 bases and J gave up 0 bases, with 6 bases separating them. CDR1 and CDR2 (germline): SGHTA, FQGNSA.

The chain uses TRBV5-6 and TRBJ2-7, with a possible D match to TRBD2 (6 bases). Germline V lookup: CDR1 SGHDT, CDR2 YYEEEE. The CDR3 totals 16 residues. V lost 1 base to trimming and J lost 4 bases, with 18 bases between them. This CDR3 is CASSLKGSGDPYEQYF. In DNA form, the CDR3 reads TGTGCCAGCAGCTTGAAAGGGTCGGGGGACCCTTACGAGCAGTACTTC.

The chain is built from TRBV27 and TRBJ2-1; maybe TRBD1 (7 bases). V gave up 1 base and J gave up 10 bases, with 11 bases separating them. This CDR3 contains 13 residues. CDR1 is MNHEY, CDR2 SMNVEV, per germline (reference sequence). The CDR3 sequence: CASSLFAGGEQFF. CDR3 sequence (DNA): TGTGCCAGCAGTTTATTCGCAGGGGGGGAGCAGTTCTTC.

This rearrangement joins TRBV5-1 to TRBJ2-7; the match to TRBD1 covers 9 bases. The CDR3 has 14 amino acids. V lost 1 base and J lost 11; bases outside the gene matches: 10. Looked up from germline, CDR1 is SGHRS and CDR2 is YFSETQ. The CDR3 sequence is CASSLQQGAGQEYF. As DNA, the CDR3 is TGCGCCAGCAGCTTGCAACAGGGGGCGGGACAAGAGTACTTC.

The chain uses TRBV27 and TRBJ2-7; 7 nucleotides match TRBD1. The CDR3 is made up of 14 amino acids. V lost 7 bases and J lost 4; bases outside the gene matches: 10. Germline lookup yields CDR1 MNHEY and CDR2 SMNVEV (reference sequence). The CDR3 DNA sequence: TGTGCCAGCAAAACAAGGGGGCAGACTTACGAGCAGTACTTC. It codes for CASKTRGQTYEQYF.

This chain links TRBV12-3 or TRBV12-4 with TRBJ2-1; possible D gene TRBD1, 6 bases. CDR3 length equals 13 residues. V lost 3 bases, J lost 8 bases, and 11 bases lay in between. The CDR3 sequence: CASSFQGLDEQFF. In DNA form, the CDR3 reads TGTGCCAGCAGTTTTCAGGGGCTAGATGAGCAGTTCTTC.

The chain links TRBV27 to TRBJ2-1; TRBD2 aligns across 11 bases. The CDR3 covers 19 residues. Germline assignment: CDR1 MNHEY and CDR2 SMNVEV (reference sequence). The junction had 14 bases not matched to a gene; V was cut back by 1 base and J by 6 bases. CDR3: CASSLWPPISGGAGNEQFF. CDR3 nucleotide sequence: TGTGCCAGCAGTTTATGGCCCCCCATTAGCGGGGGGGCCGGCAATGAGCAGTTCTTC.

V and J are TRBV6-2 or TRBV6-3 and TRBJ1-2; D ambiguous. The CDR3 is 18 residues long. The ends were cut back, 6 bases at V and 2 bases at J, with 25 bases in the middle. Germline V lookup: CDR1 MNHEY, CDR2 SVGEGT. In DNA, the CDR3 is TGTGCCAGCAGCCAAGTATCTTTTCGGGGTCCGTTAAACTATGGCTACACCTTC. Translating gives CASSQVSFRGPLNYGYTF.

This chain connects TRBV18 to TRBJ2-3, with 8 bases matching TRBD1. Germline V gene data show CDR1 as KGHSH and CDR2 as LQKENI. After removal of 6 bases from V and 2 bases from J, the junction contained 4 bases not matched to a gene. The CDR3 loop spans 14 amino acids. The CDR3: CASSPTGATDTQYF. DNA of the CDR3: TGTGCCAGCTCGCCGACAGGGGCCACAGATACGCAGTATTTT.

CDR3 sequence reads: CAWSEVGRDNSPLHF. DNA of the CDR3: TGTGCCTGGAGCGAGGTAGGGAGGGATAATTCACCCCTCCACTTT. This chain connects TRBV30 to TRBJ1-6; D is ambiguous. The germline gives CDR1 GTSNPN, CDR2 SVGIG (reference sequence). The CDR3 contains 15 residues. The V end was cut by 3 bases, the J end by 5 bases, with 14 bases between.

This chain connects TRBV10-3 to TRBJ2-2; tentative D call: TRBD2 (6 bases). This CDR3 has 14 residues. CDR1 is ENHRY, CDR2 SYGVKD, per germline. V gave up 4 bases and J gave up 4 bases, with 10 bases separating them. CDR3 sequence: CAISVEGTTGELFF. The CDR3 DNA reads as TGTGCCATCAGTGTGGAGGGTACCACCGGGGAGCTGTTTTTT.

The chain employs TRBV29-1 and TRBJ2-3, with D possibly matching TRBD1 (5 bases). Trimming removed 3 bases at V and 2 bases at J, with 9 bases between. The CDR3 loop spans 13 amino acids. In germline, CDR1 is SQVTM, CDR2 ANQGSEA. The CDR3 coding sequence is TGCAGCGTTGATCAGGGATACACAGATACGCAGTATTTT. Translated: CSVDQGYTDTQYF.

The V gene is TRBV13, the J gene TRBJ1-1; D remains ambiguous. The CDR3 covers 13 residues. With 4 bases removed from V and 0 bases from J, the gap between germline ends came to 6 bases. Germline V CDR1 and CDR2: PRHDT, FYEKMQ (reference sequence). CDR3 bases: TGTGCCAGCAGCTCGAACATGAACACTGAAGCTTTCTTT. The encoded protein is CASSSNMNTEAFF.

The chain employs TRBV13 and TRBJ1-2; 7 positions match TRBD1. From germline, CDR1 is PRHDT and CDR2 FYEKMQ (reference sequence). The CDR3 spans 13 residues. V shed 6 bases, J shed 3 bases, and the junction held 4 bases outside the gene matches. The chain's CDR3 is CASRYRGHYGYTF. CDR3 DNA sequence: TGTGCCAGCAGGTACAGGGGCCACTATGGCTACACCTTC.

The CDR3 protein is CASSVGAGGNTGELFF. CDR3 coding DNA: TGTGCCAGCAGCGTAGGAGCGGGGGGTAACACCGGGGAGCTGTTTTTT. This chain connects TRBV9 to TRBJ2-2, with TRBD2 identical over 9 bases. This CDR3 is built from 16 residues. Germline V CDR1 and CDR2: SGDLS, YYNGEE. V gave up 0 bases and J gave up 2 bases; unmatched junction bases: 2.

This clone came up once. This chain uses TRBV30 with TRBJ1-4, with 11 bases fitting TRBD1. The junction had 9 bases not matched to a gene; V was cut back by 4 bases and J by 8 bases. Germline CDR1 and CDR2: GTSNPN and SVGIG (reference sequence). This CDR3 is built from 15 residues. In nucleotides, the CDR3 is TGTGCCTGGATGGACAGGGGGCGAGTGAGGGAAAAACTGTTTTTT. It encodes CAWMDRGRVREKLFF.

V gene TRBV30 combines with J gene TRBJ1-5; tentatively, D is TRBD1 (5 bases). The germline CDR1 and CDR2 sequences are GTSNPN and SVGIG (reference sequence). V lost 0 bases and J 1 base, leaving 10 bases between the germline ends. CDR3 length: 15 residues. CDR3 region: CAWSVGAGSNQPQHF. The CDR3 DNA is TGTGCCTGGAGTGTTGGGGCTGGCAGCAATCAGCCCCAGCATTTT.

The chain joins TRBV20-1 to TRBJ2-3, with 12 bases matching TRBD2. The CDR3 is 15 residues long. The V segment lost 3 bases and the J segment 2 bases; nucleotides outside the gene matches: 3. Germline lookup yields CDR1 DFQATT and CDR2 SNEGSKA (reference sequence). The CDR3 protein is CSASGLAGYTDTQYF. In nucleotides, the CDR3 is TGCAGTGCTAGTGGACTAGCGGGGTACACAGATACGCAGTATTTT.

This chain links TRBV18 with TRBJ1-1; 8 bases are a match to TRBD1. The CDR3 covers 15 residues. The V gene end was trimmed by 3 bases and the J gene end by 4 bases; junction bases not matched to a gene: 7. Per the germline V gene, CDR1 is KGHSH and CDR2 is LQKENI. DNA for the CDR3: TGTGCCAGCTCACCGTTGACAGGGGTGGGCACTGAAGCTTTCTTT. Its translation: CASSPLTGVGTEAFF.

This chain connects TRBV18 to TRBJ1-2; TRBD1 might be the D (5 bases). The CDR3 sequence is 16 residues long. V was pared by 1 base and J by 3 bases, with 15 bases between. CDR1 is KGHSH and CDR2 is LQKENI in the germline V gene. This CDR3 reads CASSPRWSGRDYGYTF. In nucleotides, the CDR3 is TGTGCCAGCTCACCACGTTGGTCAGGGCGCGACTATGGCTACACCTTC.

The chain employs TRBV5-1 and TRBJ1-6; no clear D. The germline V gene encodes CDR1 SGHRS and CDR2 YFSETQ. CDR3 length: 14 amino acids. Trimming cost V 6 bases and J 0 bases, with 7 bases left between them. The CDR3 DNA reads as TGCGCCAGCACCCAGGACTCCTATAATTCACCCCTCCACTTT. It translates to CASTQDSYNSPLHF.

The genes are TRBV28 and TRBJ2-3; no reliable D call. V lost 1 base, J lost 5 bases, and 7 bases lay in between. Germline CDR1 MDHEN, CDR2 SYDVKM. There are 13 residues in the CDR3. The CDR3 is CASSLYGEDTQYF. As DNA, the CDR3 is TGTGCCAGCAGTTTATACGGAGAAGATACGCAGTATTTT.

J is TRBJ1-2 and V is TRBV5-5; D unclear. Germline V CDR1 and CDR2: SGHKS, YYEKEE (reference sequence). Trimming left V 1 base short and J 8 bases short, with 15 bases between. The CDR3 length is 14 residues. The CDR3 sequence: CASSLSLQLQGYTF. In nucleotides, the CDR3 is TGTGCCAGCAGCTTGTCCCTCCAGTTGCAGGGCTACACCTTC.